These 20 T cell receptor beta chains originate from one sample sequenced in a study of blood T cells in healthy people across ages. A J-beta primer mix and a sample-barcoded 5' primer were used in a second PCR of roughly 7 to 12 cycles. TCRdb re-derived calls from the 5' RACE reads in MiXCR, one entry per CDR3 protein. The data hold approximately 1,700,000 distinct CDR3 sequences, with about 39% observed a single time. The sequenced sample was blood. The receptors derive from a human donor in good health.

The gene calls are TRBV20-1 and TRBJ2-3, with 10 nucleotides matching TRBD2. V lost 4 bases and J lost 5; bases outside the gene matches: 3. This CDR3 has 13 residues. Germline V gene lookup returns CDR1 DFQATT and CDR2 SNEGSKA (reference sequence). Written as DNA, the CDR3 is TGCAGTGCTACAAGGACTAGCGGAGATACGCAGTATTTT. Translation: CSATRTSGDTQYF.

This chain uses TRBV29-1 with TRBJ1-1; D remains unclear. Germline CDR1 reads SQVTM; CDR2 reads ANQGSEA. V dropped 6 bases and J dropped 1 base, with 9 bases sitting between them. The CDR3 runs to 12 residues. The CDR3 loop is CSVMKTNTEAFF. In DNA form, the CDR3 reads TGCAGCGTCATGAAAACGAACACTGAAGCTTTCTTT. The full variable domain, in which reference TRBV29-1 and TRBJ1-1 provide the parts outside the CDR3, is SAVISQKPSRDICQRGTSLTIQCQVDSQVTMMFWYRQQPGQSLTLIATANQGSEATYESGFVIDKFPISRPNLTFSTLTVSNMSPEDSSIYLCSVMKTNTEAFFGQGTRLTVV.

The table lists this clonotype with a few counts. This chain's CDR3 is CASSPFPGIATTGELFF. CDR3 coding DNA: TGTGCCAGCTCACCTTTTCCCGGGATAGCGACCACCGGGGAGCTGTTTTTT. The chain combines TRBV18 with TRBJ2-2; D possibly corresponds to TRBD2 (5 bases). Germline V lookup: CDR1 KGHSH, CDR2 LQKENI. This CDR3 is 17 amino acids long. Trimming cost V 3 bases and J 4 bases, with 18 bases left between them.

Comment on this clonotype: One end of the junction is discordant with germline, which a read error may explain. The chain employs TRBV7-9 and TRBJ2-1; D is undetermined. The CDR3 is 12 amino acids. Per the germline V gene, CDR1 is SEHNR and CDR2 is FQNEAQ (reference sequence). CDR3 sequence (DNA): TGTGCCGGCAGCTCACCCCGAGATGAGCAGTTCTTC. Protein product: CAGSSPRDEQFF.

The CDR3 sequence: CASSVEWGSYEQYF. CDR3 nucleotide sequence: TGTGCCAGCAGCGTAGAGTGGGGTTCCTACGAGCAGTACTTC. V usage is TRBV9 and J usage is TRBJ2-7, with unresolved D. The CDR3 extends over 14 amino acids. The V end lost 0 bases, the J end lost 1 base, and 8 bases lay between the germline ends. CDR1 SGDLS and CDR2 YYNGEE come from the germline V gene.

This chain connects TRBV20-1 to TRBJ2-6; weak D call: TRBD1 (6 bases). This CDR3 is 18 amino acids long. CDR1 and CDR2 (germline): DFQATT, SNEGSKA (reference sequence). V lost 0 bases and J lost 1, with 16 bases in between. The CDR3 here is CSARDRTESGSGANVLTF. The DNA of the CDR3 is TGCAGTGCTAGAGACCGGACAGAATCGGGATCTGGGGCCAACGTCCTGACTTTC.

This clonotype was observed a handful of times. The rearrangement links TRBV5-1 to TRBJ2-1; maybe TRBD2 (5 bases). The CDR3 length is 16 residues. Germline loops: CDR1 SGHRS, CDR2 YFSETQ. Trimming took off 0 bases at V and 10 bases at J, with 20 bases between the two ends. The DNA of the CDR3 is TGCGCCAGCAGCTTGGGTGGCGGAGGAGCCCGCGAGGAGCAGTTCTTC. Translation: CASSLGGGGAREEQFF.

V and J are TRBV6-6 and TRBJ2-7; no reliable D call. The V and J ends lost 0 bases and 7 bases respectively, with 7 bases between them. CDR1 and CDR2 (germline): MNHNY, SVGAGI (reference sequence). The CDR3 runs 12 residues. CDR3 loop: CASSYSGPEQYF. For the CDR3, the DNA is TGTGCCAGCAGTTACTCGGGCCCTGAGCAGTACTTC.

This clonotype has just a few counts. The chain joins TRBV6-1 to TRBJ2-5; D unclear. Germline V gene sequence: CDR1 MNHNS, CDR2 SASEGT. The germline V and J ends were trimmed by 5 bases and 1 base, with 14 bases remaining between them. There are 15 residues in the CDR3. CDR3 sequence (DNA): TGTGCCAGCAGTCACGCCGTGGGTTTCCAAGAGACCCAGTACTTC. Translated, it gives CASSHAVGFQETQYF.

The chain uses TRBV15 and TRBJ1-2; 7 nucleotides line up with TRBD1. The CDR3 is 15 amino acids. V lost 1 base to trimming and J lost 4 bases; unmatched junction nucleotides: 6. Germline V gives CDR1 LNHNV, CDR2 YYDKDF (reference sequence). Written as DNA, the CDR3 is TGTGCCACCAGCAGAGCCCGACAGGGAGGCTATGGCTACACCTTC. Protein product: CATSRARQGGYGYTF.

This clonotype was detected a few times. The J gene is TRBJ2-6, the V gene TRBV29-1, with TRBD2 as a possible D gene (5 bases). Deletions cut 1 base from V and 9 bases from J, with 7 bases between. This CDR3 is 12 amino acids long. In germline, CDR1 is SQVTM, CDR2 ANQGSEA. CDR3 amino acids: CSVEGGGNVLTF. The DNA for the CDR3 is TGCAGCGTTGAAGGAGGAGGCAACGTCCTGACTTTC.

This clonotype was seen only a few times. The CDR3 coding sequence is TGTGCCAGCAGCTTACGGGGGGCTAATGAAAAACTGTTTTTT. This encodes CASSLRGANEKLFF. The V call is TRBV7-2, the J call TRBJ1-4; perhaps TRBD1 as D (5 bases). Germline CDR1 and CDR2: SGHTA and FQGNSA. CDR3 length: 14 amino acids. V was shortened by 2 bases and J by 3 bases, with 7 bases between the two germline ends.

A few counts support this clonotype. The gene calls are TRBV20-1 and TRBJ2-1; the D is unclear. Germline V gene data show CDR1 as DFQATT and CDR2 as SNEGSKA (reference sequence). This CDR3 is 13 amino acids long. The ends were cut back, 3 bases at V and 6 bases at J, with 12 bases in the middle. CDR3 in amino acids: CSASPRPVNEQFF. The CDR3 DNA reads TGCAGTGCTAGTCCTCGACCTGTCAATGAGCAGTTCTTC.

In its sample, this clonotype was seen a few times. The J gene is TRBJ2-1, the V gene TRBV10-2, with 11 nucleotides matching TRBD2. Germline V gene data show CDR1 as WSHSY and CDR2 as SAAADI. Unmatched junction bases numbered 9, after V lost 7 bases and J lost 7 bases. This CDR3 contains 15 residues. This CDR3 reads CASNIAGGPGNEQFF. The CDR3 DNA sequence: TGCGCCAGCAACATAGCGGGGGGGCCGGGGAATGAGCAGTTCTTC.

There are a few counts of this clonotype. V gene TRBV2 combines with J gene TRBJ2-1, with D perhaps matching TRBD2 (5 bases). Germline CDR1 and CDR2: SNHLY and FYNNEI. Between the trimmed V and J ends, which lost 6 bases and 0 bases, there was a span of 12 bases. The CDR3 runs to 15 residues. Here the CDR3 reads CASSSGISSYNEQFF. Written as DNA, the CDR3 is TGTGCCAGCAGCTCCGGGATCAGCTCCTACAATGAGCAGTTCTTC.

The chain uses TRBV29-1 and TRBJ2-2; 7 bases match TRBD1. J lost 3 bases, V lost 7 bases, and 5 bases had no gene match. CDR1 is SQVTM, CDR2 ANQGSEA, per germline. The CDR3 covers 13 residues. The CDR3 DNA reads TGCAGCGGGGGGACAGCAGACACCGGGGAGCTGTTTTTT. This encodes CSGGTADTGELFF.

This clonotype was found a few times. V usage is TRBV7-2 and J usage is TRBJ2-7; 14 positions match TRBD2. Germline assignment: CDR1 SGHTA and CDR2 FQGNSA. CDR3 length: 19 residues. V lost 3 bases, J lost 0 bases, and 10 bases stayed unmatched. The CDR3 loop is CASSFPRTSGGQSSYEQYF. DNA for the CDR3: TGTGCCAGCAGCTTCCCACGGACTAGCGGGGGGCAGAGCTCCTACGAGCAGTACTTC.

This clonotype was observed a handful of times. The conserved phenylalanine or tryptophan is not found at the CDR3 terminus, so this likely reflects a read error. The V call is TRBV9, the J call TRBJ2-3; 8 bases align to TRBD2. The V and J ends lost 5 bases and 0 bases, in that order; junction bases with no gene match: 14. The CDR3 consists of 18 residues. The germline V gene encodes CDR1 SGDLS and CDR2 YYNGEE. This CDR3 is CASRSPRAGGSSTDTQYC. CDR3 nucleotides: TGTGCCAGCAGATCCCCCCGGGCGGGGGGATCGAGCACAGATACGCAGTATTGT.

The sample holds a few counts of this clonotype. The chain combines TRBV10-3 with TRBJ1-5; tentative D call: TRBD1 (5 bases). The V and J ends lost 5 bases and 7 bases respectively, with 12 bases between them. Per germline, CDR1 ENHRY and CDR2 SYGVKD. The CDR3 totals 13 residues. CDR3 amino acids: CAISPGRGQPQHF. For the CDR3, the DNA is TGTGCCATCAGTCCAGGGCGGGGGCAGCCCCAGCATTTT.

This clonotype was detected a few times. This may be a read error: a much more frequent sequence differs by one nucleotide. J is TRBJ2-5 and V is TRBV29-1, with D unclear. The assigned J gene may be wrong: the sequence end matches TRBJ2-1 better. The CDR3 runs to 15 residues. CDR1 is SQVTM and CDR2 is ANQGSEA in the germline V gene. CDR3 nucleotide sequence: TGCAGCGTTGAAGGGCTCCTTGATTCCATAGAGACCCAGTTCTTC. Translation: CSVEGLLDSIETQFF.